This T cell receptor beta chain comes out of a study of OX40 agonist ivuxolimab in advanced cancers. Study overall: Every 2 weeks, patients got intravenous ivuxolimab at one of six dose levels (0.01-10 mg/kg).

Produced via immunoSEQ multiplex PCR; TCRdb's table is partial and in-frame only. The sample lists approximately 15,000 clones; roughly 65% were seen once. V was clipped by 4 bases and J by 8 bases; unmatched bases: 6. The CDR3 totals 15 residues. Germline V gene lookup returns CDR1 PRHDT and CDR2 FYEKMQ (reference sequence). The sample in question was CD4+ or CD8+ T cells sorted from blood, obtained in a trial of the OX40 agonist ivuxolimab. The rearrangement joins TRBV13 to TRBJ2-3; TRBD2 aligns across 13 bases. The origin of this receptor is an adult with an advanced solid tumor such as melanoma, head and neck, liver or kidney cancer. The CDR3 nucleotides are TGTGCCAGCAGCTCGGGACTAGCGGGAATAGGTACGCAGTATTTT. Its protein is CASSSGLAGIGTQYF.